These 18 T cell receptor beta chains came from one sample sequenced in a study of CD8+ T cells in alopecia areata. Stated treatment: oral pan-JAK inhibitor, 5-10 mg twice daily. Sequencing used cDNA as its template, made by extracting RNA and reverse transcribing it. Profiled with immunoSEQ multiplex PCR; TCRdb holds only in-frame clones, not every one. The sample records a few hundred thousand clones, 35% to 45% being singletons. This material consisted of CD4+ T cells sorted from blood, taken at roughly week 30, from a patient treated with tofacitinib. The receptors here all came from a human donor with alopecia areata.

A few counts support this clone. The CDR3 is CASSKQGSEKLFF. CDR3 coding DNA: TGTGCCAGCAGCAAACAGGGTTCTGAAAAACTGTTTTTT. The chain has TRBV7-9 and TRBJ1-4, with D tentatively TRBD1 (6 bases). In germline, CDR1 is SEHNR, CDR2 FQNEAQ (reference sequence). The CDR3 contains 13 residues. With 5 bases removed from V and 7 bases from J, the gap between germline ends came to 11 bases.

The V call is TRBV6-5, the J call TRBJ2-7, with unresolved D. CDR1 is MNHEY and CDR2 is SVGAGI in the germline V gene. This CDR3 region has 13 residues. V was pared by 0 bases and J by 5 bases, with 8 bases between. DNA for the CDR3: TGTGCCAGCAGTTACTCGGTTCGAGACGAGCAGTACTTC. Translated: CASSYSVRDEQYF.

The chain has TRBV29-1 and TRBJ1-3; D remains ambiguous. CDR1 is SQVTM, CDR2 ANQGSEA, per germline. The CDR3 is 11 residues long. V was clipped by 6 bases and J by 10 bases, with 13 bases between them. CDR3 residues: CSVGGPRTIYF. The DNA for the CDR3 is TGCAGCGTCGGTGGCCCACGTACCATATATTTT. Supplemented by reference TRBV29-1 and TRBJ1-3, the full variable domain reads SAVISQKPSRDICQRGTSLTIQCQVDSQVTMMFWYRQQPGQSLTLIATANQGSEATYESGFVIDKFPISRPNLTFSTLTVSNMSPEDSSIYLCSVGGPRTIYFGEGSWLTVV.

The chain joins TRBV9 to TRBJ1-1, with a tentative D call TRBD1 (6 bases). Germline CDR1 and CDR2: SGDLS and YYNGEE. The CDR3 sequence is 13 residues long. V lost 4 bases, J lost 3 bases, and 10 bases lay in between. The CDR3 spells CASSRDIHTEAFF. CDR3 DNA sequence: TGTGCCAGCAGCAGGGACATACACACTGAAGCTTTCTTT.

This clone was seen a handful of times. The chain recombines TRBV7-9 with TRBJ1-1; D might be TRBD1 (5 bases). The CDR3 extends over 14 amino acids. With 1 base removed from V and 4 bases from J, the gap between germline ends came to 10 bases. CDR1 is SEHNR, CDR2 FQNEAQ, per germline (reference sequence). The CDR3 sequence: CASSLGLQGTEAFF. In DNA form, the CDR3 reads TGTGCCAGCAGCTTAGGCCTGCAGGGCACTGAAGCTTTCTTT.

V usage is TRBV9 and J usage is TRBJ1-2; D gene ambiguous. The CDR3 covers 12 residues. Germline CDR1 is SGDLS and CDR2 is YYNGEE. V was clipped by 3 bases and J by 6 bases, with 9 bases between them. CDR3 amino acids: CASSAYSHGYTF. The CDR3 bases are TGTGCCAGCAGCGCCTACTCTCATGGCTACACCTTC.

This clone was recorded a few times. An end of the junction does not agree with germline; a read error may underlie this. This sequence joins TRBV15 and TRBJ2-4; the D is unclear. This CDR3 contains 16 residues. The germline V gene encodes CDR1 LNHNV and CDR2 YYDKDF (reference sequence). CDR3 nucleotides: TGTGCCACCAGCAGTTTATTAGGACCCAGCAAACACATTCAGTACTTC. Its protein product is CATSSLLGPSKHIQYF.

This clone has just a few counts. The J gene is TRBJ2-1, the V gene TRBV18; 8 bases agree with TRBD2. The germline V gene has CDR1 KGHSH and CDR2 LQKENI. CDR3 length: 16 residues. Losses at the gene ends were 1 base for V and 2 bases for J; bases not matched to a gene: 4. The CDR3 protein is CASSPLAGRAYNEQFF. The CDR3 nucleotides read TGTGCCAGCTCACCACTAGCGGGGAGAGCCTACAATGAGCAGTTCTTC.

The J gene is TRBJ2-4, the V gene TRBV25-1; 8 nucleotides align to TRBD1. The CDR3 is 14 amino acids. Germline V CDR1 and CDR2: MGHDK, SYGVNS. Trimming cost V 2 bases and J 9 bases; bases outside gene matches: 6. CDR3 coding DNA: TGTGCCAGCAGTGAACCGGGACAGGCGGTCATTCAGTACTTC. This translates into CASSEPGQAVIQYF.

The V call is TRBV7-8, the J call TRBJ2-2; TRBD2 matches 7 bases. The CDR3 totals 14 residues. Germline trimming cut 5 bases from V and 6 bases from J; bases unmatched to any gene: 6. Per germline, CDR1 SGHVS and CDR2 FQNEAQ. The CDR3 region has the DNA TGTGCCAGCAGCGTCGCGGGGGTCGCCGGGGAGCTGTTTTTT. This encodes CASSVAGVAGELFF.

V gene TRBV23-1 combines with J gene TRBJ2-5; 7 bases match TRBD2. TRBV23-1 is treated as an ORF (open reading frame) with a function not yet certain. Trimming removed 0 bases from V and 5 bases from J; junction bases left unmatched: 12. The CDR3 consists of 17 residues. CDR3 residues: CASSQSISGRVRETQYF. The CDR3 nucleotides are TGCGCCAGCAGTCAATCGATATCAGGGAGGGTCCGGGAGACCCAGTACTTC.

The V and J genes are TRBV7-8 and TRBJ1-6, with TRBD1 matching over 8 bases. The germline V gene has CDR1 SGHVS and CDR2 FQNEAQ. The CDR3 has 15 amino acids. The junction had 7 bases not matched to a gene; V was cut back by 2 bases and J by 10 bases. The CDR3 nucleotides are TGTGCCAGCAGCTTATCCGGACAGGGTGGGTCACCCCTCCACTTT. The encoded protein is CASSLSGQGGSPLHF.

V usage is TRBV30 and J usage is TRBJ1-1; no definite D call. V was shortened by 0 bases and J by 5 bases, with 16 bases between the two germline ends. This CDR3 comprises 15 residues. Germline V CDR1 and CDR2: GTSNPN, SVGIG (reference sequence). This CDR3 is CAWSVKSAPRTEAFF. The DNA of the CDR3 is TGTGCCTGGAGTGTTAAGTCTGCTCCTCGGACTGAAGCTTTCTTT.

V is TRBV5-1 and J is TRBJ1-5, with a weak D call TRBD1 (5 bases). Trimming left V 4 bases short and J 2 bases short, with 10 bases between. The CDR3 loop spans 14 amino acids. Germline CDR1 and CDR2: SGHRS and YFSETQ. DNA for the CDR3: TGCGCCAGCAGCAGGGGCCTGGGCAATCAGCCCCAGCATTTT. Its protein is CASSRGLGNQPQHF.

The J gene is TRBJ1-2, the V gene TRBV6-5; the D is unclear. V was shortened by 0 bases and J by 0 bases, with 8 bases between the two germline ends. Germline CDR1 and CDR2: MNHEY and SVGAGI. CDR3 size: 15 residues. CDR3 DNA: TGTGCCAGCAGTTACTCGAAGTTGGCTAACTATGGCTACACCTTC. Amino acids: CASSYSKLANYGYTF.

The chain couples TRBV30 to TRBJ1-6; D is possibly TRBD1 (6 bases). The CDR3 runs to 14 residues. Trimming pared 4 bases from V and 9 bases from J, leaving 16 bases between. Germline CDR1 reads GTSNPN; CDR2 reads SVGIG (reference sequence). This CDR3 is CAWTKGGHSSPLHF. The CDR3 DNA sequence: TGTGCCTGGACCAAAGGGGGACACAGTTCACCCCTCCACTTT. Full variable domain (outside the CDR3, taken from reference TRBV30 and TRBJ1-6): SQTIHQWPATLVQPVGSPLSLECTVEGTSNPNLYWYRQAAGRGLQLLFYSVGIGQISSEVPQNLSASRPQDRQFILSSKKLLLSDSGFYLCAWTKGGHSSPLHFGNGTRLTVT.

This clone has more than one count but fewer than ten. In nucleotides, the CDR3 is TGCGCCAGCAGCTTAGGAAGACAGGGGGCCGATTCACCCCTCCACTTT. Its protein is CASSLGRQGADSPLHF. This sequence joins TRBV5-1 and TRBJ1-6, with TRBD1 identical over 10 bases. Germline V gene data show CDR1 as SGHRS and CDR2 as YFSETQ. This CDR3 has 16 amino acids. V lost 2 bases to trimming and J lost 8 bases; unmatched junction nucleotides: 7. Full variable domain (missing parts from reference TRBV5-1 and TRBJ1-6): KAGVTQTPRYLIKTRGQQVTLSCSPISGHRSVSWYQQTPGQGLQFLFEYFSETQRNKGNFPGRFSGRQFSNSRSEMNVSTLELGDSALYLCASSLGRQGADSPLHFGNGTRLTVT.

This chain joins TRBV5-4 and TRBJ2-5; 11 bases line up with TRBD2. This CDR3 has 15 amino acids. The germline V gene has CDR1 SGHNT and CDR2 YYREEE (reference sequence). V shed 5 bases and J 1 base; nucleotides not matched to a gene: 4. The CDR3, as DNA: TGTGCCAGCAGGGGACTAGCGGAGTCCCAAGAGACCCAGTACTTC. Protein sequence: CASRGLAESQETQYF.